The T cell receptor beta chain under discussion was sequenced for a study of Graves' ophthalmopathy and Graves' hyperthyroidism. This clonotype was counted at least ten times. Exclusion criteria comprised other autoimmune diseases, uncontrolled infections, pregnancy or lactation in patients. Sampling over 7.5 ml of fresh peripheral blood provided the PBMCs. Amplification of TCR beta CDR3 regions used RNA transcripts. A first-round RT-PCR used HTBI primers, followed by a second-round multiplex PCR. MiXCR, applied by TCRdb to the multiplex PCR reads, yields one record per CDR3 protein. The profile shows some 520,000 distinct CDR3 sequences, under 15% of them singletons. The receptor was isolated from a young woman with Graves' ophthalmopathy. The sequenced sample was blood.

The CDR3 loop is CASTRTGELFF. CDR3 coding DNA: TGTGCCAGCACACGGACCGGGGAGCTGTTTTTT. The genes are TRBV28 and TRBJ2-2; no clear D gene. Germline lookup yields CDR1 MDHEN and CDR2 SYDVKM. The CDR3 contains 11 residues. Trimming stripped 7 bases from V and 5 bases from J, with 5 bases between.